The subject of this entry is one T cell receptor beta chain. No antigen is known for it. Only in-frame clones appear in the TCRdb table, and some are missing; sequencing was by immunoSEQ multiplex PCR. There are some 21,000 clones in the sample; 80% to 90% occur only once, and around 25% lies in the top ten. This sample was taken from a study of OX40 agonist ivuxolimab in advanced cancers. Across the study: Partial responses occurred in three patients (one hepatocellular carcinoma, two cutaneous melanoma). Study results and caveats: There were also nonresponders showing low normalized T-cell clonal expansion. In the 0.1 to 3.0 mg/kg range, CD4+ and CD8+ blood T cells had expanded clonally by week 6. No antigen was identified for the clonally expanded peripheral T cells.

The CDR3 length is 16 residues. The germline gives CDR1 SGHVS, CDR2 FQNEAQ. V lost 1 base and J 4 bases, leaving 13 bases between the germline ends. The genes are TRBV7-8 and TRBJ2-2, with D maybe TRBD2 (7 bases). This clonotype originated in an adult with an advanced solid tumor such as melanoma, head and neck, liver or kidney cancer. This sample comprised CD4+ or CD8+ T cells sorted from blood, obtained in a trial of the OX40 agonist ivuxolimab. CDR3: CASSLVGGRATGELFF. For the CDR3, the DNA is TGTGCCAGCAGCTTAGTGGGGGGGCGCGCCACCGGGGAGCTGTTTTTT.